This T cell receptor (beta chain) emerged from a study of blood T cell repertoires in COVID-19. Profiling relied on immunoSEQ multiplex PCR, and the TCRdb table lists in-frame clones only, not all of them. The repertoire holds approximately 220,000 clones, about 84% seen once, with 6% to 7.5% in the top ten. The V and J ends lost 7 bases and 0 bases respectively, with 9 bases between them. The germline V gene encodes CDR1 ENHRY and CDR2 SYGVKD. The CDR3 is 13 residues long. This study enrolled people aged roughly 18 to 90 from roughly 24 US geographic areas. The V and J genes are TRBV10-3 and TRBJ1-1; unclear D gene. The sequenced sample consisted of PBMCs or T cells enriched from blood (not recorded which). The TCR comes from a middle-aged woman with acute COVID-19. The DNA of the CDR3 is TGTGCCATCAAGGAGAATATGAACACTGAAGCTTTCTTT. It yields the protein CAIKENMNTEAFF.